These 9 T cell receptor beta chains originate from one sample sequenced in a study of a mutant IDH1 vaccine in newly diagnosed glioma. Time point described: week 11, during vaccination. Mutant IDH1 20-mer peptide, at 300 ug, made up each vaccine dose, with topical imiquimod. Sequenced by immunoSEQ multiplex PCR; TCRdb stores in-frame clones only, minus some. The table has tens of thousands of clones, 84% seen once; the top ten hold roughly 9%. The antigens these receptors bind are not known. The specimen was PBMCs, collected from a glioma patient whose treatment included an IDH1 peptide vaccine. These receptor sequences come from a woman between 45 and 65 years old with glioma.

The chain carries TRBV28 and TRBJ1-5; 10 nucleotides line up with TRBD1. The CDR3 consists of 17 residues. The J segment lost 1 base and the V segment lost 2 bases, leaving 5 bases of the junction unmatched. Germline V gene data show CDR1 as MDHEN and CDR2 as SYDVKM. The CDR3 region is CASSLAGGQGSNQPQHF. DNA for the CDR3: TGTGCCAGCAGTTTAGCGGGGGGACAGGGGAGCAATCAGCCCCAGCATTTT.

The V gene is TRBV9, the J gene TRBJ1-1, with D possibly TRBD1 on 6 matching bases. Trimming took off 2 bases at V and 4 bases at J, with 18 bases between the two ends. Germline V CDR1 and CDR2: SGDLS, YYNGEE. This CDR3 region has 16 residues. The CDR3 here is CASSVEGGRSSTEAFF. CDR3 in DNA: TGTGCCAGCAGCGTTGAAGGGGGGAGGAGTAGCACTGAAGCTTTCTTT. The complete variable domain, with remaining parts taken from reference TRBV9 and TRBJ1-1, reads DSGVTQTPKHLITATGQRVTLRCSPRSGDLSVYWYQQSLDQGLQFLIQYYNGEERAKGNILERFSAQQFPDLHSELNLSSLELGDSALYFCASSVEGGRSSTEAFFGQGTRLTVV.

The rearrangement uses TRBV6-6 and TRBJ1-5; 10 bases agree with TRBD1. The germline V gene encodes CDR1 MNHNY and CDR2 SVGAGI (reference sequence). The CDR3 runs 15 residues. Trimming removed 6 bases from V and 6 bases from J; junction bases left unmatched: 8. CDR3 nucleotides: TGTGCCAGCAGCCCAGGGGGACAGGGGAGTCAGCCCCAGCATTTT. Residues: CASSPGGQGSQPQHF.

The J gene is TRBJ1-3, the V gene TRBV18, with unresolved D. The CDR3 has 14 amino acids. CDR1 is KGHSH and CDR2 is LQKENI in the germline V gene. V was clipped by 2 bases and J by 4 bases, with 9 bases between them. DNA for the CDR3: TGTGCCAGCTCACCAGTCGCCCAGGGAAACACCATATATTTT. Translating gives CASSPVAQGNTIYF. The full variable domain, in which reference TRBV18 and TRBJ1-3 provide the parts outside the CDR3, is NAGVMQNPRHLVRRRGQEARLRCSPMKGHSHVYWYRQLPEEGLKFMVYLQKENIIDESGMPKERFSAEFPKEGPSILRIQQVVRGDSAAYFCASSPVAQGNTIYFGEGSWLTVV.

The rearrangement joins TRBV25-1 to TRBJ2-1; the D gene is possibly TRBD2 (5 bases). The V end lost 2 bases, the J end lost 7 bases, and 15 bases lay between the germline ends. CDR1 and CDR2 (germline): MGHDK, SYGVNS. The CDR3 is made up of 15 amino acids. The CDR3 DNA reads as TGTGCCAGCAGTGAAACGGGGTCAGTTTCAAATGAGCAGTTCTTC. This translates into CASSETGSVSNEQFF.

The chain couples TRBV25-1 to TRBJ2-3; tentative D call: TRBD2 (6 bases). Germline lookup yields CDR1 MGHDK and CDR2 SYGVNS. The CDR3 covers 14 residues. Trimming took 6 bases from V and 5 from J, leaving 15 bases between them. CDR3 sequence (DNA): TGTGCCAGCAGGGGTGGCGGGGCCGGAGATACGCAGTATTTT. This translates into CASRGGGAGDTQYF. The whole variable domain, remainder taken from reference TRBV25-1 and TRBJ2-3, is EADIYQTPRYLVIGTGKKITLECSQTMGHDKMYWYQQDPGMELHLIHYSYGVNSTEKGDLSSESTVSRIRTEHFPLTLESARPSHTSQYLCASRGGGAGDTQYFGPGTRLTVL.

The chain recombines TRBV2 with TRBJ1-1, with D perhaps TRBD1 (6 bases). Germline V gives CDR1 SNHLY, CDR2 FYNNEI. CDR3 length: 14 residues. Trimming stripped 0 bases from V and 5 bases from J, with 10 bases between. CDR3 amino acids: CASSEARGLTEAFF. The DNA for the CDR3 is TGTGCCAGCAGTGAAGCCAGGGGACTAACTGAAGCTTTCTTT.

This chain uses TRBV4-3 with TRBJ1-2, with D unclear. Germline V gives CDR1 LGHNA, CDR2 YSLEER. Trimming removed 1 base from V and 2 bases from J, with 17 bases in between. CDR3 length: 17 residues. The CDR3: CASSQVLFQARNYGYTF. CDR3 bases: TGCGCCAGCAGCCAAGTTCTCTTCCAGGCGAGAAACTATGGCTACACCTTC.

This rearrangement joins TRBV10-3 to TRBJ2-7; D call uncertain. CDR1 is ENHRY and CDR2 is SYGVKD in the germline V gene. The CDR3 is 15 residues long. V was cut by 0 bases and J by 0 bases, with 9 bases left in between. CDR3: CAISESGQFSYEQYF. CDR3 nucleotide sequence: TGTGCCATCAGTGAGTCGGGCCAGTTCTCCTACGAGCAGTACTTC.